These 15 T cell receptor beta chains were sequenced from one sample in a study of cytomegalovirus exposure and HLA in healthy donors. With 60 Vbeta and 13 Jbeta primers, the PCR was carried out. Assay: immunoSEQ multiplex PCR; the TCRdb copy retains only in-frame clones and omits some. The repertoire holds hundreds of thousands of clones, with roughly 85% as singletons. Sample: PBMCs. The origin of the receptors is a man younger than 30 in good health and CMV-seronegative.

The chain combines TRBV5-5 with TRBJ1-4; the D gene is possibly TRBD1 (6 bases). The germline V gene has CDR1 SGHKS and CDR2 YYEKEE (reference sequence). The V gene lost 2 bases and the J gene lost 2 bases, with 13 bases spanning the gap. The CDR3 spans 16 residues. The CDR3 here is CASSLGLQGTNEKLFF. Written as DNA, the CDR3 is TGTGCCAGCAGCTTAGGTTTGCAGGGGACTAATGAAAAACTGTTTTTT.

The genes are TRBV21-1 and TRBJ1-5. TRBV21-1 counts as a pseudogene. The CDR3 length is 15 residues. The CDR3 loop reads CASSKKPCLNQPQHF. CDR3 sequence (DNA): TGTGCCAGCAGCAAAAAGCCTTGTTTAAATCAGCCCCAGCATTTT.

J is TRBJ1-4 and V is TRBV7-8; a possible D gene is TRBD1 (6 bases). Germline CDR1 is SGHVS and CDR2 is FQNEAQ. Trimming shortened V by 6 bases and J by 7 bases, and 18 bases separated the two germline ends. The CDR3 consists of 15 residues. CDR3 DNA sequence: TGTGCCAGCAGACCGCCAGGGACATCGACTGAAAAACTGTTTTTT. It is translated as CASRPPGTSTEKLFF.

The chain combines TRBV6-5 with TRBJ2-5, with no clear D. Germline assignment: CDR1 MNHEY and CDR2 SVGAGI. V was shortened by 0 bases and J by 5 bases, with 10 bases between the two germline ends. The CDR3 is 14 amino acids. DNA for the CDR3: TGTGCCAGCAGTTACTCACGAGCAGCGGAGACCCAGTACTTC. Protein: CASSYSRAAETQYF.

The chain is built from TRBV5-4 and TRBJ2-3, with TRBD2 matching 11 bases. CDR1 and CDR2 from the germline V gene are SGHNT and YYREEE (reference sequence). Germline trimming cut 5 bases from V and 5 bases from J; bases unmatched to any gene: 10. The CDR3 loop spans 16 amino acids. The CDR3 DNA is TGTGCCAGCAGTCCGAGACTAGCGGGATCGCAAGATACGCAGTATTTT. It specifies CASSPRLAGSQDTQYF.

The chain recombines TRBV4-3 with TRBJ2-3; D is unclear. CDR3 size: 13 residues. The V gene lost 0 bases and the J gene lost 3 bases, with 4 bases spanning the gap. CDR1 and CDR2 (germline): LGHNA, YSLEER. CDR3 amino acids: CASSQDPTDTQYF. CDR3 in DNA: TGCGCCAGCAGCCAAGACCCAACAGATACGCAGTATTTT.

J is TRBJ2-5 and V is TRBV7-9, with 10 positions matching TRBD2. This CDR3 spans 16 amino acids. The junction had 7 bases not matched to a gene; V was cut back by 2 bases and J by 4 bases. Germline V gives CDR1 SEHNR, CDR2 FQNEAQ (reference sequence). The CDR3 region has the DNA TGTGCCAGCAGCTTAAATAGCGGGAGGTCCGTAGAGACCCAGTACTTC. It translates to CASSLNSGRSVETQYF.

The chain combines TRBV4-3 with TRBJ1-4; D possibly corresponds to TRBD1 (5 bases). Between the trimmed V and J ends, which lost 2 bases and 8 bases, there was a span of 15 bases. Germline CDR1 LGHNA, CDR2 YSLEER. CDR3 length equals 15 residues. CDR3 DNA sequence: TGCGCCAGCAGCCAACAGGGTTCCGCAGGGGAAAAACTGTTTTTT. This gives the protein CASSQQGSAGEKLFF.

The chain employs TRBV5-1 and TRBJ2-1; D gene ambiguous. Per germline, CDR1 SGHRS and CDR2 YFSETQ. The V and J ends lost 3 bases and 5 bases respectively, with 3 bases between them. CDR3 size: 11 residues. Here the CDR3 DNA reads TGCGCCAGCAGCTCTAACAATGAGCAGTTCTTC. This codes for CASSSNNEQFF.

This clone occurred once. The CDR3 region has the DNA TGCGCCAGCAGCTTCGGACTAGCGGGGGGGACATCCACAGATACGCAGTATTTT. Protein sequence: CASSFGLAGGTSTDTQYF. The genes are TRBV5-1 and TRBJ2-3; 15 bases align to TRBD2. Germline CDR1 and CDR2: SGHRS and YFSETQ. The CDR3 totals 18 residues. V shed 2 bases, J shed 2 bases, and the junction held 6 bases outside the gene matches.

In nucleotides, the CDR3 is TGTGCCTGGGAAACAGGGGGTGGCAATCAGCCCCAGCATTTT. Its protein product is CAWETGGGNQPQHF. The chain recombines TRBV30 with TRBJ1-5; TRBD1 matches 8 bases. V shed 5 bases and J 2 bases; nucleotides not matched to a gene: 5. The germline CDR1 and CDR2 sequences are GTSNPN and SVGIG (reference sequence). The CDR3 has 14 amino acids.

The chain uses TRBV6-1 and TRBJ2-4, with a possible D match to TRBD2 (5 bases). Trimming cost V 0 bases and J 0 bases, with 15 bases left between them. The CDR3 consists of 18 residues. Per germline, CDR1 MNHNS and CDR2 SASEGT. The DNA of the CDR3 is TGTGCCAGCAGTGAAGCACCCCTGGGAGCATTAGCCAAAAACATTCAGTACTTC. Translated: CASSEAPLGALAKNIQYF.

This clone has only one observation. J is TRBJ1-6 and V is TRBV5-1; D remains ambiguous. The CDR3 has 15 amino acids. CDR1 SGHRS and CDR2 YFSETQ come from the germline V gene. V lost 4 bases, J lost 8 bases, and 16 bases lay in between. The CDR3, as DNA: TGCGCCAGCAGCCCCTACACCGGGAGTTATTCACCCCTCCACTTT. Translating gives CASSPYTGSYSPLHF.

This sequence joins TRBV29-1 and TRBJ2-2; a possible D gene is TRBD2 (6 bases). CDR1 and CDR2 (germline): SQVTM, ANQGSEA. CDR3 length: 14 residues. The V and J ends lost 5 bases and 1 base respectively, with 11 bases between them. The CDR3 loop reads CSVTGVLNTGELFF. CDR3 DNA: TGCAGCGTTACGGGGGTTTTGAACACCGGGGAGCTGTTTTTT.

Note on this clone: Possible read error: a much larger clone is one base away. The chain links TRBV11-2 to TRBJ2-7, with D possibly TRBD1 on 5 matching bases. Trimming stripped 3 bases from V and 2 bases from J, with 5 bases between. In germline, CDR1 is SGHAT, CDR2 FQNNGV. This CDR3 contains 12 residues. The CDR3 protein is CASSLDTYEQYF. The CDR3 DNA reads TGTGCCAGCAGCTTGGACACCTACGAGCAGTACTTC.